The 27 T cell receptor beta chains reported below all come from one sample, sequenced in a study of cytomegalovirus exposure and HLA in healthy donors. This PCR relied on a set of 60 Vbeta primers and 13 Jbeta primers. Clones were read by immunoSEQ multiplex PCR, and TCRdb kept only the in-frame ones, dropping some. The table has under 250,000 clones, under 85% seen once. Specimen: PBMCs. These receptors were taken from a woman in her 50s in good health and CMV-seropositive.

Regarding this clone: The same CDR3 is also encoded by other DNA sequences in this sample. The chain has TRBV7-9 and TRBJ2-5, with TRBD1 identical over 8 bases. CDR1 is SEHNR and CDR2 is FQNEAQ in the germline V gene (reference sequence). Trimming removed 5 bases from V and 3 bases from J; junction bases left unmatched: 5. This CDR3 contains 14 residues. CDR3 loop: CASSLGQGEETQYF. CDR3 DNA sequence: TGTGCCAGCAGCCTCGGACAGGGTGAAGAGACCCAGTACTTC.

This chain joins TRBV7-2 and TRBJ2-7; 12 bases line up with TRBD2. This CDR3 has 15 amino acids. The V and J ends lost 1 base and 6 bases, in that order; junction bases with no gene match: 4. Germline values: CDR1 SGHTA, CDR2 FQGNSA. CDR3 sequence reads: CASSLVELAGGEQYF. The CDR3 nucleotides read TGTGCCAGCAGCTTAGTCGAACTAGCGGGGGGCGAGCAGTACTTC.

With regard to this clone: The junction departs from the called germline gene at one end, perhaps through a read error. Within the sample, other DNA sequences also encode this same CDR3. The J gene is TRBJ1-6, the V gene TRBV5-4; 9 bases line up with TRBD1. Germline assignment: CDR1 SGHNT and CDR2 YYREEE (reference sequence). There are 14 residues in the CDR3. The CDR3 sequence is CASSLDRGNSPLHF. The CDR3 bases are TGTGCCAGCAGTTTGGACAGGGGTAATTCACCCCTCCACTTT.

This clone was observed once. The gene calls are TRBV5-1 and TRBJ2-3; D unresolved. V lost 4 bases and J 2 bases, leaving 17 bases between the germline ends. Per germline, CDR1 SGHRS and CDR2 YFSETQ. CDR3 length: 16 amino acids. The CDR3: CASSPSLTRATDTQYF. As DNA, the CDR3 is TGCGCCAGCAGCCCAAGTCTGACTCGAGCCACAGATACGCAGTATTTT. Combining the CDR3 with reference TRBV5-1 and TRBJ2-3 gives the whole variable domain KAGVTQTPRYLIKTRGQQVTLSCSPISGHRSVSWYQQTPGQGLQFLFEYFSETQRNKGNFPGRFSGRQFSNSRSEMNVSTLELGDSALYLCASSPSLTRATDTQYFGPGTRLTVL.

The V and J genes are TRBV19 and TRBJ1-5; D is perhaps TRBD1 (6 bases). There are 18 residues in the CDR3. The germline V gene has CDR1 LNHDA and CDR2 SQIVND (reference sequence). Trimming took off 4 bases at V and 4 bases at J, with 23 bases between the two ends. The CDR3 region has the DNA TGTGCCAGTAGTACCGGGGGGCGTGCGGGGGCAGCGAATCAGCCCCAGCATTTT. Amino acids: CASSTGGRAGAANQPQHF.

CDR3: CASSLRAGGRETQYF. The CDR3 coding sequence is TGTGCCAGCAGCCTGCGGGCCGGGGGGAGGGAGACCCAGTACTTC. The V and J genes are TRBV7-3 and TRBJ2-5, with TRBD2 identical over 7 bases. Germline CDR1 SGHTA, CDR2 FQGTGA. The CDR3 is made up of 15 amino acids. Trimming cost V 5 bases and J 5 bases; bases outside gene matches: 11.

V usage is TRBV18 and J usage is TRBJ1-2; 10 bases match TRBD1. J was trimmed by 8 bases and V by 6 bases; bases with no gene match: 21. Germline V gives CDR1 KGHSH, CDR2 LQKENI. This CDR3 spans 18 amino acids. The CDR3 sequence is CASSRTGTTGGEVGGYTF. DNA for the CDR3: TGTGCCAGCTCGCGAACCGGCACGACAGGGGGCGAGGTGGGAGGCTACACCTTC.

This clone was observed a single time. This chain uses TRBV11-2 with TRBJ1-2, with D perhaps TRBD1 (5 bases). The CDR3 runs to 13 residues. Trimming stripped 2 bases from V and 8 bases from J, with 12 bases between. Germline V gene data show CDR1 as SGHAT and CDR2 as FQNNGV. The CDR3 region is CASSLSGAKGYTF. The CDR3 DNA reads as TGTGCCAGCAGCTTATCTGGGGCGAAGGGCTACACCTTC.

This clone was recorded once. Other DNA sequences in the sample encode the same CDR3. This chain uses TRBV6-5 with TRBJ1-2; D perhaps matches TRBD1 (6 bases). Germline V lookup: CDR1 MNHEY, CDR2 SVGAGI. There are 14 residues in the CDR3. The ends were cut back, 3 bases at V and 5 bases at J, with 13 bases in the middle. The CDR3 DNA sequence: TGTGCCAGCAGTTATTCCGACAGGCTATATGGCTACACCTTC. Its translation: CASSYSDRLYGYTF.

V and J are TRBV5-1 and TRBJ1-2; TRBD1 aligns across 7 bases. Germline values: CDR1 SGHRS, CDR2 YFSETQ. V dropped 0 bases and J dropped 4; count of bases not matched to a gene: 6. The CDR3 loop spans 15 amino acids. CDR3 sequence: CASSLGPDRVYGYTF. The CDR3 DNA sequence: TGCGCCAGCAGCTTGGGACCCGACAGGGTCTATGGCTACACCTTC. Drawing the rest from reference TRBV5-1 and TRBJ1-2, the complete variable domain is KAGVTQTPRYLIKTRGQQVTLSCSPISGHRSVSWYQQTPGQGLQFLFEYFSETQRNKGNFPGRFSGRQFSNSRSEMNVSTLELGDSALYLCASSLGPDRVYGYTFGSGTRLTVV.

The CDR3 protein is CASSYSGTSAETQYF. DNA for the CDR3: TGTGCCAGCAGTTACTCGGGGACTAGCGCCGAGACCCAGTACTTC. The V and J genes are TRBV6-5 and TRBJ2-5; 10 nucleotides match TRBD2. Germline V CDR1 and CDR2: MNHEY, SVGAGI. This CDR3 region has 15 residues. Losses at the gene ends were 0 bases for V and 5 bases for J; bases not matched to a gene: 3.

This clone has a single count. This chain uses TRBV6-5 with TRBJ1-6; D is ambiguous. V was cut by 5 bases and J by 11 bases, with 19 bases left in between. CDR1 and CDR2 (germline): MNHEY, SVGAGI. This CDR3 is built from 15 residues. Here the CDR3 DNA reads TGTGCCAGCAGTGGTAACTTTTCTCCCCAAACACCCCTCCACTTT. Protein: CASSGNFSPQTPLHF.

The V and J genes are TRBV7-3 and TRBJ1-2, with D possibly matching TRBD1 (6 bases). V was pared by 1 base and J by 8 bases, with 11 bases between. This CDR3 contains 13 residues. Germline CDR1 and CDR2: SGHTA and FQGTGA. This CDR3 is CASSLNRDDGYTF. The CDR3 DNA is TGTGCCAGCAGCTTAAACAGGGACGACGGCTACACCTTC.

V gene TRBV7-3 combines with J gene TRBJ1-1; the D gene is possibly TRBD1 (5 bases). V was cut by 2 bases and J by 0 bases, with 19 bases left in between. Germline CDR1 reads SGHTA; CDR2 reads FQGTGA. The CDR3 totals 18 residues. The chain's CDR3 is CASSLDGGGVRVNTEAFF. In nucleotides, the CDR3 is TGTGCCAGCAGCTTAGACGGGGGGGGAGTCCGGGTGAACACTGAAGCTTTCTTT.

This clone was counted a few times. The chain employs TRBV6-1 and TRBJ1-4; TRBD1 matches at 10 bases. Germline V gene sequence: CDR1 MNHNS, CDR2 SASEGT. This CDR3 is 16 amino acids long. Trimming at V came to 2 bases and at J to 6 bases, leaving 6 bases not matched to a gene. CDR3 in amino acids: CASSERTGGGDEKLFF. The CDR3 DNA reads TGTGCCAGCAGTGAAAGGACAGGGGGTGGGGATGAAAAACTGTTTTTT.

As DNA, the CDR3 is TGTGCCAGCAGTTTACGGCGGAATACGAACACTGAAGCTTTCTTT. This gives the protein CASSLRRNTNTEAFF. The V and J genes are TRBV27 and TRBJ1-1; D is undetermined. Trimming took off 2 bases at V and 1 base at J, with 11 bases between the two ends. The CDR3 sequence is 15 residues long. CDR1 and CDR2 from the germline V gene are MNHEY and SMNVEV (reference sequence).

V is TRBV27 and J is TRBJ1-5; the D is unclear. Germline values: CDR1 MNHEY, CDR2 SMNVEV (reference sequence). V was trimmed by 7 bases and J by 2 bases, leaving 12 bases between them. The CDR3 sequence is 14 residues long. The CDR3 sequence: CASKGGSGNQPQHF. For the CDR3, the DNA is TGTGCCAGCAAGGGAGGTTCAGGCAATCAGCCCCAGCATTTT.

Points on this clone: At one end, the junction sequence differs from germline, possibly due to a read error. This chain joins TRBV20-1 and TRBJ1-6, with 7 bases that match TRBD1. This CDR3 has 11 amino acids. Germline assignment: CDR1 DFQATT and CDR2 SNEGSKA (reference sequence). CDR3 region: CSARQGTPPHF. The CDR3 bases are TGCAGTGCGAGACAGGGAACACCCCCCCACTTT.

The chain is built from TRBV11-2 and TRBJ2-2; D remains unclear. Germline CDR1 and CDR2: SGHAT and FQNNGV. The V end was cut by 3 bases, the J end by 7 bases, with 3 bases between. CDR3 length equals 11 residues. The CDR3: CASSFNGELFF. CDR3 bases: TGTGCCAGCAGCTTTAACGGGGAGCTGTTTTTT.

This clone was counted a single time. The V gene is TRBV7-9, the J gene TRBJ2-3; 10 positions match TRBD1. The CDR3 is 18 amino acids. In germline, CDR1 is SEHNR, CDR2 FQNEAQ (reference sequence). With V trimmed by 3 bases and J by 4 bases, 13 bases remained unmatched. CDR3 in amino acids: CASSFRLRGTGVADTQYF. The CDR3 DNA follows: TGTGCCAGCAGCTTTAGACTCCGGGGGACAGGGGTTGCAGATACGCAGTATTTT.

The chain carries TRBV6-6 and TRBJ2-5, with D unclear. The CDR3 length is 11 residues. Germline assignment: CDR1 MNHNY and CDR2 SVGAGI (reference sequence). V lost 7 bases and J lost 2, with 5 bases in between. CDR3: CASTLQETQYF. The DNA for the CDR3 is TGTGCCAGCACCCTACAAGAGACCCAGTACTTC.

Here the CDR3 reads CASSKLLQGRKGYTF. Here the CDR3 DNA reads TGTGCCAGCAGCAAACTCCTCCAGGGGAGAAAGGGCTACACCTTC. V gene TRBV21-1 combines with J gene TRBJ1-2; the listed D gene, TRBD1, was not tested against the DNA. TRBV21-1 is reported as a pseudogene. This CDR3 spans 15 amino acids.

The chain combines TRBV9 with TRBJ2-5, with 11 positions matching TRBD2. This CDR3 comprises 16 residues. V lost 3 bases, J lost 7 bases, and 11 bases stayed unmatched. Germline CDR1 and CDR2: SGDLS and YYNGEE. CDR3 loop: CASSATSGVLGGTQYF. The CDR3 coding sequence is TGTGCCAGCAGCGCGACTAGCGGGGTGCTGGGTGGGACCCAGTACTTC.

The chain combines TRBV7-2 with TRBJ2-1; D might be TRBD2 (7 bases). Germline V gene lookup returns CDR1 SGHTA and CDR2 FQGNSA. V lost 1 base and J 7 bases, leaving 11 bases between the germline ends. This CDR3 is 14 amino acids long. The CDR3 here is CASSLVGGQNEQFF. The DNA of the CDR3 is TGTGCCAGCAGCTTAGTCGGGGGGCAAAATGAGCAGTTCTTC.

The chain is built from TRBV28 and TRBJ1-1, with D possibly matching TRBD1 (5 bases). Trimming took off 10 bases at V and 7 bases at J, with 13 bases between the two ends. This CDR3 has 11 residues. CDR1 is MDHEN, CDR2 SYDVKM, per germline. The DNA for the CDR3 is TGTGCCACCAGGACACCTGATGAAGCTTTCTTT. It is translated as CATRTPDEAFF. The variable domain in full, with the rest retrieved from reference TRBV28 and TRBJ1-1, is DVKVTQSSRYLVKRTGEKVFLECVQDMDHENMFWYRQDPGLGLRLIYFSYDVKMKEKGDIPEGYSVSREKKERFSLILESASTNQTSMYLCATRTPDEAFFGQGTRLTVV.

V is TRBV11-2 and J is TRBJ2-5; 7 bases map to TRBD2. CDR1 and CDR2 (germline): SGHAT, FQNNGV. The V and J ends lost 1 base and 5 bases, in that order; junction bases with no gene match: 1. This CDR3 region has 13 residues. CDR3: CASSLGGGETQYF. The CDR3 region has the DNA TGTGCCAGCAGCTTAGGGGGAGGGGAGACCCAGTACTTC.

This clone was seen only a few times. The chain has TRBV7-2 and TRBJ1-3; 7 nucleotides align to TRBD1. V shed 10 bases, J shed 0 bases, and the junction held 3 bases outside the gene matches. CDR3 size: 13 residues. The germline gives CDR1 SGHTA, CDR2 FQGNSA. CDR3 coding DNA: TGTGCCACCAGACAGGGCTCTGGAAACACCATATATTTT. Encoded protein: CATRQGSGNTIYF.